The 28 T cell receptor beta chains below all came from one sample that was sequenced in a study of Graves' ophthalmopathy and Graves' hyperthyroidism. RNA transcripts were the template, and TCR beta CDR3 regions were amplified from them. Investigators did first-round RT-PCR with HTBI primers, then second-round multiplex PCR. TCRdb re-called the multiplex PCR reads with MiXCR, one entry per CDR3 protein. The table lists a few hundred thousand distinct CDR3 sequences, approximately 20% of them singletons. The sample comprised peripheral blood. The receptors originated from a woman aged 18-35 years with Graves' ophthalmopathy.

The chain uses TRBV29-1 and TRBJ2-7, with 10 bases lining up with TRBD2. After removal of 3 bases from V and 9 bases from J, the junction contained 5 bases not matched to a gene. This CDR3 contains 12 residues. Germline lookup yields CDR1 SQVTM and CDR2 ANQGSEA. In DNA, the CDR3 is TGCAGCGTTGATGAGTCTAGCGGGAGGCAGTACTTC. Translated: CSVDESSGRQYF.

At least ten counts were recorded for this clonotype. This rearrangement joins TRBV12-3 or TRBV12-4 to TRBJ2-5; D possibly uses TRBD1 or TRBD2 (5 bases each). Trimming shortened V by 5 bases and J by 5 bases, and 12 bases separated the two germline ends. CDR3 length equals 13 residues. The CDR3: CASSLRDGETQYF. CDR3 coding DNA: TGTGCCAGCAGTCTCCGGGACGGCGAGACCCAGTACTTC.

The table lists this clonotype with many counts. This chain uses TRBV2 with TRBJ2-7; 9 bases map to TRBD2. Germline V gives CDR1 SNHLY, CDR2 FYNNEI. The CDR3 loop spans 15 amino acids. The ends lost 6 bases at V and 1 base at J; junction bases unmatched: 7. DNA of the CDR3: TGTGCCAGCAGCCTCAGACTAGCGGCTTCCTACGAGCAGTACTTC. Protein: CASSLRLAASYEQYF.

There are many counts of this clonotype. The chain employs TRBV28 and TRBJ2-5; the D gene is possibly TRBD2 (6 bases). CDR1 and CDR2 (germline): MDHEN, SYDVKM. This CDR3 is built from 13 residues. V was pared by 7 bases and J by 3 bases, with 12 bases between. The CDR3 loop is CASKQPGEETQYF. CDR3 coding DNA: TGTGCCAGCAAGCAACCGGGAGAAGAGACCCAGTACTTC. Complete variable domain (other parts from reference TRBV28 and TRBJ2-5): DVKVTQSSRYLVKRTGEKVFLECVQDMDHENMFWYRQDPGLGLRLIYFSYDVKMKEKGDIPEGYSVSREKKERFSLILESASTNQTSMYLCASKQPGEETQYFGPGTRLLVL.

CDR3 residues: CASSLDSGGTYEQYF. CDR3 bases: TGTGCCAGCAGCTTGGATAGCGGGGGCACCTACGAGCAGTACTTC. The rearrangement uses TRBV11-2 and TRBJ2-7; 9 nucleotides agree with TRBD2. Trimming cost V 3 bases and J 2 bases; bases outside gene matches: 5. The germline V gene has CDR1 SGHAT and CDR2 FQNNGV. The CDR3 totals 15 residues.

This clonotype was detected many times. The chain has TRBV6-1 and TRBJ1-2; possible D gene TRBD1, 6 bases. Trimming removed 4 bases at V and 4 bases at J, with 16 bases between. Germline V gene data show CDR1 as MNHNS and CDR2 as SASEGT. The CDR3 runs 15 residues. This CDR3 reads CASSGEGGWGYGYTF. DNA of the CDR3: TGTGCCAGCAGTGGAGAAGGGGGTTGGGGCTATGGCTACACCTTC.

This clonotype was counted many times. The V and J genes are TRBV4-1 and TRBJ1-5; no firm D call. The CDR3 spans 19 residues. Trimming stripped 2 bases from V and 0 bases from J, with 20 bases between. Germline CDR1 MGHRA, CDR2 YSYEKL. CDR3 nucleotides: TGCGCCAGCAGCCAACGGCTGGCGGGCCGAACTTATAGCAATCAGCCCCAGCATTTT. Encoded protein: CASSQRLAGRTYSNQPQHF.

This clonotype has at least ten counts. V usage is TRBV9 and J usage is TRBJ2-7, with 9 bases fitting TRBD2. The germline gives CDR1 SGDLS, CDR2 YYNGEE. The CDR3 consists of 15 residues. V lost 1 base, J lost 6 bases, and 8 bases stayed unmatched. The DNA of the CDR3 is TGTGCCAGCAGCGTAAGGGGACTAGCCTCGACCGAGCAGTACTTC. As protein: CASSVRGLASTEQYF.

This clonotype occurred many times. The rearrangement links TRBV12-3 or TRBV12-4 to TRBJ1-5; D is unclear. This CDR3 spans 14 amino acids. Between the trimmed V and J ends, which lost 7 bases and 4 bases, there was a span of 14 bases. CDR3 sequence (DNA): TGTGCCAGCACCTCCGAAAATGAGAATCAGCCCCAGCATTTT. This encodes CASTSENENQPQHF.

This clonotype was recorded at least ten times. The V call is TRBV6-1, the J call TRBJ1-3; D is uncertain. The germline gives CDR1 MNHNS, CDR2 SASEGT. This CDR3 contains 14 residues. With 7 bases removed from V and 0 bases from J, the gap between germline ends came to 10 bases. Here the CDR3 reads CASTRSGSGNTIYF. The CDR3 DNA reads as TGTGCCAGCACCCGATCAGGCTCTGGAAACACCATATATTTT.

The sample holds many counts of this clonotype. The chain is built from TRBV11-1 and TRBJ2-2; D is perhaps TRBD2 (5 bases). Between the trimmed V and J ends, which lost 0 bases and 8 bases, there was a span of 10 bases. This CDR3 is 14 amino acids long. Germline V lookup: CDR1 SGHAT, CDR2 FQDESV (reference sequence). This chain's CDR3 is CASSLAPTTGELFF. CDR3 bases: TGTGCCAGCAGCTTAGCACCGACTACTGGGGAGCTGTTTTTT.

This clonotype was detected ten times or more. This chain uses TRBV29-1 with TRBJ2-5, with a possible D match to TRBD2 (5 bases). Between the trimmed V and J ends, which lost 2 bases and 7 bases, there was a span of 14 bases. CDR3 length equals 13 residues. The V gene's germline CDR1 is SQVTM and CDR2 ANQGSEA. CDR3 in DNA: TGCAGCGTTGAACGGACTGGAGTTGGGACCCAGTACTTC. It yields the protein CSVERTGVGTQYF.

The sample holds many counts of this clonotype. This rearrangement joins TRBV6-4 to TRBJ1-5; D not resolved. The CDR3 loop spans 17 amino acids. In germline, CDR1 is MRHNA, CDR2 SNTAGT. V gave up 6 bases and J gave up 4 bases, with 22 bases separating them. The CDR3 DNA reads as TGTGCCAGCAGCCCATGGGGTAAGGGCCGACGAAATCAGCCCCAGCATTTT. Translated, it gives CASSPWGKGRRNQPQHF.

This clonotype was counted many times. V usage is TRBV5-1 and J usage is TRBJ2-7, with D possibly being TRBD1 or TRBD2 (5 bases each). Germline CDR1 SGHRS, CDR2 YFSETQ. The CDR3 spans 15 residues. V was cut by 0 bases and J by 1 base, with 11 bases left in between. The CDR3 region has the DNA TGCGCCAGCAGCTTGGGGACGGGACGATCCTACGAGCAGTACTTC. It specifies CASSLGTGRSYEQYF.

In this sample, this clonotype turned up many times. The chain carries TRBV2 and TRBJ2-3; 8 bases align to TRBD2. V was clipped by 2 bases and J by 2 bases; unmatched bases: 3. The germline V gene has CDR1 SNHLY and CDR2 FYNNEI. The CDR3 loop spans 15 amino acids. The DNA of the CDR3 is TGTGCCAGCAGTGAAAGCGGGAGTGTCACAGATACGCAGTATTTT. It codes for CASSESGSVTDTQYF.

This clonotype was counted at least ten times. This chain uses TRBV19 with TRBJ2-5; D might be TRBD1 (5 bases). The CDR3 covers 12 residues. Trimming stripped 9 bases from V and 2 bases from J, with 10 bases between. Germline CDR1 LNHDA, CDR2 SQIVND (reference sequence). CDR3 loop: CASSDTQETQYF. In DNA form, the CDR3 reads TGTGCCAGCTCGGACACGCAAGAGACCCAGTACTTC. Based on the CDR3 plus reference TRBV19 and TRBJ2-5, the full variable domain is DGGITQSPKYLFRKEGQNVTLSCEQNLNHDAMYWYRQDPGQGLRLIYYSQIVNDFQKGDIAEGYSVSREKKESFPLTVTSAQKNPTAFYLCASSDTQETQYFGPGTRLLVL.

The rearrangement uses TRBV12-3 or TRBV12-4 and TRBJ2-7; 7 bases fit TRBD1. The CDR3 covers 18 residues. V lost 2 bases, J lost 1 base, and 14 bases stayed unmatched. The DNA of the CDR3 is TGTGCCAGCAGTTTATTTTGGACAGGTACGACGGGTTCCTACGAGCAGTACTTC. This sequence encodes CASSLFWTGTTGSYEQYF.

At least ten counts were recorded for this clonotype. The chain has TRBV3-1 and TRBJ2-7, with D possibly being TRBD2 (5 bases). This CDR3 contains 14 residues. Trimming took 4 bases from V and 4 from J, leaving 14 bases between them. Germline-derived CDR1 and CDR2 are LGHDT and YNNKEL (reference sequence). CDR3 amino acids: CASSRGLETYEQYF. CDR3 nucleotide sequence: TGTGCCAGCAGCCGAGGACTGGAGACTTACGAGCAGTACTTC.

This clonotype was counted at least ten times. CDR3 residues: CASSSTSGSPALEQYF. In DNA form, the CDR3 reads TGTGCCAGCAGCTCGACTAGCGGGAGTCCGGCTCTCGAGCAGTACTTC. The V call is TRBV11-2, the J call TRBJ2-7, with 12 bases lining up with TRBD2. J was trimmed by 6 bases and V by 4 bases; bases with no gene match: 10. This CDR3 is 16 amino acids long. Germline lookup yields CDR1 SGHAT and CDR2 FQNNGV.

At least ten counts were recorded for this clonotype. This chain uses TRBV19 with TRBJ2-2; TRBD1 is a possible D gene (6 bases). The germline V gene has CDR1 LNHDA and CDR2 SQIVND (reference sequence). Between the trimmed V and J ends, which lost 7 bases and 3 bases, there was a span of 12 bases. The CDR3 covers 14 residues. CDR3 amino acids: CASTPRGDTGELFF. In DNA form, the CDR3 reads TGTGCCAGTACCCCCAGGGGAGACACCGGGGAGCTGTTTTTT.

This clonotype was recorded many times. The chain carries TRBV7-2 and TRBJ2-5; D gene unclear. The V gene's germline CDR1 is SGHTA and CDR2 FQGNSA. Trimming stripped 5 bases from V and 4 bases from J, with 11 bases between. This CDR3 is built from 13 residues. CDR3 residues: CASSPLTGETQYF. CDR3 sequence (DNA): TGTGCCAGCAGCCCCTTGACGGGAGAGACCCAGTACTTC.

This clonotype was seen at least ten times. The chain couples TRBV5-5 to TRBJ2-5, with a tentative D call TRBD1 (6 bases). The CDR3 has 15 amino acids. V was cut by 0 bases and J by 1 base, with 10 bases left in between. Germline V gives CDR1 SGHKS, CDR2 YYEKEE (reference sequence). This chain's CDR3 is CASSLEGTPQETQYF. The CDR3 DNA reads TGTGCCAGCAGCTTGGAGGGGACACCCCAAGAGACCCAGTACTTC. Complete variable domain (other parts from reference TRBV5-5 and TRBJ2-5): DAGVTQSPTHLIKTRGQQVTLRCSPISGHKSVSWYQQVLGQGPQFIFQYYEKEERGRGNFPDRFSARQFPNYSSELNVNALLLGDSALYLCASSLEGTPQETQYFGPGTRLLVL.

This clonotype was seen repeatedly, ten times or more. The chain recombines TRBV6-1 with TRBJ2-7; 12 nucleotides align to TRBD2. V lost 4 bases, J lost 1 base, and 5 bases stayed unmatched. Germline-derived CDR1 and CDR2 are MNHNS and SASEGT. The CDR3 extends over 16 amino acids. Here the CDR3 reads CASSGLAGARSYEQYF. The CDR3, as DNA: TGTGCCAGCAGTGGACTAGCGGGGGCGAGATCCTACGAGCAGTACTTC.

This clonotype showed up many times. The V and J genes are TRBV6-5 and TRBJ2-7, with 7 bases fitting TRBD2. The ends lost 0 bases at V and 7 bases at J; junction bases unmatched: 3. Germline CDR1 reads MNHEY; CDR2 reads SVGAGI. This CDR3 spans 13 amino acids. The DNA for the CDR3 is TGTGCCAGCAGTTACTCGAACGGGAGGGAGCAGTACTTC. It specifies CASSYSNGREQYF.

This clonotype was observed at least ten times. The chain has TRBV6-2 or TRBV6-3 and TRBJ2-5; maybe TRBD2 (5 bases). Germline CDR1 is MNHEY and CDR2 is SVGEGT. The CDR3 has 14 residues. V was trimmed by 3 bases and J by 4 bases, leaving 12 bases between them. CDR3 residues: CASSYSGVGETQYF. The CDR3 nucleotides are TGTGCCAGCAGTTATTCCGGGGTTGGAGAGACCCAGTACTTC.

This clonotype has at least ten counts. This chain links TRBV2 with TRBJ2-7, with 12 bases lining up with TRBD2. The germline V gene has CDR1 SNHLY and CDR2 FYNNEI. CDR3 length: 13 residues. The V segment lost 9 bases and the J segment 5 bases; nucleotides outside the gene matches: 5. In DNA, the CDR3 is TGTGCCAGGAGGACTAGCGGGGCCCACGAGCAGTACTTC. Its translation is CARRTSGAHEQYF.

At least ten counts were recorded for this clonotype. The genes are TRBV28 and TRBJ2-7; perhaps TRBD1 as D (5 bases). CDR1 and CDR2 (germline): MDHEN, SYDVKM. V lost 7 bases, J lost 3 bases, and 19 bases lay in between. CDR3 length equals 15 residues. CDR3 sequence reads: CASNPSTGAYYEQYF. The CDR3 DNA sequence: TGTGCCAGCAACCCTTCAACAGGCGCCTACTACGAGCAGTACTTC.

The genes are TRBV7-2 and TRBJ1-2; D gene ambiguous. Trimming removed 1 base at V and 5 bases at J, with 11 bases between. The germline CDR1 and CDR2 sequences are SGHTA and FQGNSA. The CDR3 is 14 residues long. For the CDR3, the DNA is TGTGCCAGCAGCTTAGTTAGGGCCAGTTATGGCTACACCTTC. It specifies CASSLVRASYGYTF.